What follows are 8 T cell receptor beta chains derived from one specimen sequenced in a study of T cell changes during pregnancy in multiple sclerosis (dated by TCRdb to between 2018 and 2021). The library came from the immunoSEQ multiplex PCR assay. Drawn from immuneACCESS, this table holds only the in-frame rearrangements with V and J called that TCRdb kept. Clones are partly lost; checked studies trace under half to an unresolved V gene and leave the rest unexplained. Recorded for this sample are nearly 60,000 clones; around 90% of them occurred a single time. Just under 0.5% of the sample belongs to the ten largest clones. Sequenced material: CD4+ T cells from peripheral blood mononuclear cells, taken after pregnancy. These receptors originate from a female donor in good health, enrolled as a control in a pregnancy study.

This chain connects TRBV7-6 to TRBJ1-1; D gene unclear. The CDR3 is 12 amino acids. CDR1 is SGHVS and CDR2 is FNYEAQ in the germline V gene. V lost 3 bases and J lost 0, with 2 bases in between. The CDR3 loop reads CASSFLNTEAFF. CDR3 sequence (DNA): TGTGCCAGCAGCTTCTTGAACACTGAAGCTTTCTTT.

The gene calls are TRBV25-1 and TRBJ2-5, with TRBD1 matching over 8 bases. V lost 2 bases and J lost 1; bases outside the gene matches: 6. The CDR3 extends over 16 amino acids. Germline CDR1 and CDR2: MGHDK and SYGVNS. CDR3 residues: CASSEVRGRSQETQYF. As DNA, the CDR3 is TGTGCCAGCAGTGAAGTCAGGGGGCGATCCCAAGAGACCCAGTACTTC.

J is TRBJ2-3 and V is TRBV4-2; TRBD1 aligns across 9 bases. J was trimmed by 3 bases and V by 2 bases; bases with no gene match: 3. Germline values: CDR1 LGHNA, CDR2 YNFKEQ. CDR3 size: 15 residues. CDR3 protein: CASSQRDRGTDTQYF. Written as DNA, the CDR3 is TGTGCCAGCAGCCAACGCGACAGGGGGACAGATACGCAGTATTTT.

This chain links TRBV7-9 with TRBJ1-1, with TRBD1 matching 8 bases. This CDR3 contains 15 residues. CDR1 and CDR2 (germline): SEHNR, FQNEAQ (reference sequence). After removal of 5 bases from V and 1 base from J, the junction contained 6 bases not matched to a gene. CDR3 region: CASSHRQGPNTEAFF. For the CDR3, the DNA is TGTGCCAGCAGCCATCGACAGGGGCCGAACACTGAAGCTTTCTTT.

The CDR3 sequence: CASSDPRVSTDTQYF. The DNA of the CDR3 is TGTGCCAGCAGCGACCCACGAGTTAGCACAGATACGCAGTATTTT. The chain links TRBV9 to TRBJ2-3, with D unclear. With 3 bases removed from V and 0 bases from J, the gap between germline ends came to 11 bases. There are 15 residues in the CDR3. CDR1 and CDR2 from the germline V gene are SGDLS and YYNGEE.

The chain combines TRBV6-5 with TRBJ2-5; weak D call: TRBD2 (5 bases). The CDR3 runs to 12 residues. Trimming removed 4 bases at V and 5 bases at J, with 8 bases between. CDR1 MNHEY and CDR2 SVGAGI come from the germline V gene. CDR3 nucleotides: TGTGCCAGCAGTTCACCGGGGGAGACCCAGTACTTC. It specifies CASSSPGETQYF.

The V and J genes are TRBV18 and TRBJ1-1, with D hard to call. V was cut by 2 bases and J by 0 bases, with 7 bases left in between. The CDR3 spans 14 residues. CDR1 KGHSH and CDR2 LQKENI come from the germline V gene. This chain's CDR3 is CASSPLSMNTEAFF. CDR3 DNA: TGTGCCAGCTCACCATTGTCTATGAACACTGAAGCTTTCTTT.

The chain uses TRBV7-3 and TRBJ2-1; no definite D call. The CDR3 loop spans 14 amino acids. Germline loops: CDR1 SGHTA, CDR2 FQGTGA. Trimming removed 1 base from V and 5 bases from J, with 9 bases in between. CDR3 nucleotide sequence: TGTGCCAGCAGCTTAATGGTTTCGGACAATGAGCAGTTCTTC. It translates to CASSLMVSDNEQFF.